Detailed here is one T cell receptor (beta chain). The antigen is undetermined. The length of the CDR3 is 14 residues. From germline, CDR1 is WNHNN and CDR2 SYGVQD (reference sequence). V was cut by 3 bases and J by 4 bases, with 13 bases left in between. This entry belongs to a study of shared clonotypes between healthy human individuals. Study-level points and caveats: Relative to memory subsets, naive subsets generally showed larger estimated richness.

The study drew its donors from healthy HIV-negative adults without recent acute infections or vaccinations. From CD4+ cells came CD45RA+ naive and CD45RA-negative memory subsets. Clones were sequenced by immunoSEQ multiplex PCR, and TCRdb holds only the in-frame ones, with some missing. The sample holds about 1.5 million clones, 98% seen once. The receptor comes from a man in his thirties or forties in good health. The V call is TRBV10-1, the J call TRBJ2-7; the D is unclear. Sequencing used naive CD4+ T cells sorted from blood. Subset given: CD45RA+ positively selected. The CDR3 DNA reads as TGCGCCAGCAGTGAAGGAGAGGACCGGTACGAGCAGTACTTC. Protein: CASSEGEDRYEQYF.